The sequence of this TCR beta chain was determined in a study of glioma-infiltrating T cells after dendritic cell vaccination. Study-wide background: The vaccine used monocyte-derived dendritic cells pulsed overnight with autologous tumor lysate.

V dropped 0 bases and J dropped 6 bases, with 12 bases sitting between them. CDR1 and CDR2 from the germline V gene are SGHDT and YYEEEE. The CDR3 length is 15 residues. Time point denoted: after dendritic cell vaccination, including at tumor progression/relapse. PBMC sampling occurred before vaccination, two weeks after the third dose, and at progression. The immunoSEQ assay amplified TCRB CDR3 from up to roughly 2 ug DNA. The PCR used 60 V beta and 13 J beta primers. The assay was immunoSEQ multiplex PCR, and TCRdb's table has in-frame clones only and misses some. Counted here are roughly 87,000 clones, over 80% occurring once; the ten biggest clones make up 5.5% to 8%.

The chain recombines TRBV5-6 with TRBJ2-2; a weak D match, TRBD2 (5 bases). This clonotype was obtained from a human donor with glioblastoma. This material consisted of blood, taken after dendritic cell vaccination. In DNA form, the CDR3 reads TGTGCCAGCAGCTTGGGGAGCGTGGAGGCCGGGGAGCTGTTTTTT. Its translation is CASSLGSVEAGELFF.